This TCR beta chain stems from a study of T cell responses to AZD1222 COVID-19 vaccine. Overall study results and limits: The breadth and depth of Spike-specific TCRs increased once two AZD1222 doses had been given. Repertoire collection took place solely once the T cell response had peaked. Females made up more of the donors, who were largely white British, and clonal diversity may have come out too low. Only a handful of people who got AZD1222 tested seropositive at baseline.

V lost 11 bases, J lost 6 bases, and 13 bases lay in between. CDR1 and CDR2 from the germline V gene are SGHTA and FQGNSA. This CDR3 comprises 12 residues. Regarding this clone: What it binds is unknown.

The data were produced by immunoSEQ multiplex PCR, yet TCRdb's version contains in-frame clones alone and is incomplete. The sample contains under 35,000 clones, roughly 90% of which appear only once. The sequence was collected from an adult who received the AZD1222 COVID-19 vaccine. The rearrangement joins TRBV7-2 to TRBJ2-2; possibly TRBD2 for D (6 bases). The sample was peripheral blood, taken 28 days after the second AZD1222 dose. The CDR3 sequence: CAGGLQAGELFF. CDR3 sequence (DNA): TGTGCCGGAGGGCTGCAGGCCGGGGAGCTGTTTTTT.